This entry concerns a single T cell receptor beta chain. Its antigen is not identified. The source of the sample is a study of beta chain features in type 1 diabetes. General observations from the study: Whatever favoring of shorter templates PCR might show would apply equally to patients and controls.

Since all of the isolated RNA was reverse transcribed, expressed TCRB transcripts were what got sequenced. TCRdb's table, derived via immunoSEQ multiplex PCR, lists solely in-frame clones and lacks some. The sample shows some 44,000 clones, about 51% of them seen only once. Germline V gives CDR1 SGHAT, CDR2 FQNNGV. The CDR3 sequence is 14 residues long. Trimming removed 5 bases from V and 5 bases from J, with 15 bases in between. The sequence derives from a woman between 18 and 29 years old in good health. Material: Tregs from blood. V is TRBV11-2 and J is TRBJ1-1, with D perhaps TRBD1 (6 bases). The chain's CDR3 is CASSQRTESTEAFF. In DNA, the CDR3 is TGTGCCAGCAGCCAAAGGACAGAAAGTACTGAAGCTTTCTTT.